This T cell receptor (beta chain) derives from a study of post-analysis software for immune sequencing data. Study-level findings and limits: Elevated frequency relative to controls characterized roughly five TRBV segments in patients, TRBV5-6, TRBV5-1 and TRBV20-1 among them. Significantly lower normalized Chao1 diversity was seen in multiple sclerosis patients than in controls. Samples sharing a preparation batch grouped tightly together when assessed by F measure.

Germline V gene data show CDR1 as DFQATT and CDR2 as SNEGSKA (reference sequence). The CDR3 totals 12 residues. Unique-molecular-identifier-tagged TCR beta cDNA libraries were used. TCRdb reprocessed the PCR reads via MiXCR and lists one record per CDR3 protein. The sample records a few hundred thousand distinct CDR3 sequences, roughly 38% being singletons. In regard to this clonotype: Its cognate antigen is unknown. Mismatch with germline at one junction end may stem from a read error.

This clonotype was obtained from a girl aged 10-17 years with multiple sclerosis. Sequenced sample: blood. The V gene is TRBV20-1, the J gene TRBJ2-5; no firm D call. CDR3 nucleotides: TGCAATGCTCAAAACGGTCAAGAGACCCAGTACTTC. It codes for CNAQNGQETQYF.